This TCR beta chain appears in the sequencing data of a study of blood T cell repertoires in COVID-19 (dated by TCRdb to the early 2020s). Notes on the research overall: The collaborator samples originated in the United States, Italy and Spain and spanned the acute and convalescent phases of COVID-19. The material from the prospective study consisted of cDNA or gDNA derived from T cells, B-cell-depleted T cells, or PBMCs. Deeply sampled blood TCRbeta repertoires from subjects exposed to, actively infected with, or recovered from COVID-19 were included in the dataset. The repertoires were released in a freely available public database meant as a resource for research on the immune response to SARS-CoV-2. Samples were obtained from the ongoing ImmuneRACE study (first 160 participants) and from over a thousand subjects provided by 6 global collaborators. The sample metadata nearly always contained a de-identified subject ID, COVID-19 status, age in years and sex. Where HLA class I and class II types were available, the types were taken from metadata supplied by the sample provider, not from assay-based typing.

V is pruned by 3 bases and J by 2 bases, leaving 13 bases of the junction without a gene match. From a lookup of the germline V gene, CDR1 and CDR2 are MDHEN and SYDVKM. From the cysteine through the phenylalanine, the CDR3 covers 20 amino acids. The CDR3 DNA has 60 bases and is translated from base 1. For this clone: What antigen it recognizes has not been identified. No base-level quality is on record; no much larger clone is a single base apart.

TCRbeta CDR3 regions were amplified from genomic DNA by means of the immunoSEQ Assay, a bias-controlled multiplex PCR. In the authors' own workflow: Nucleated cell counts per sample were estimated from amplification of reference gene primers within the assay. To quantify the absolute abundance of each unique TCRbeta CDR3 rearrangement, sequence reads were collapsed and filtered. Productive Simpson clonality was computed per sample as the square root of Simpson's diversity index over productive rearrangements. TCRdb carries this immuneACCESS record with in-frame sequences only. Its versions omit some clonotypes, under half of them owing to an unresolved V gene in the studies checked, with the rest unexplained. For V, J and clone size, that table is used; D and trimming come from the DNA. The sample table holds about 150,000 clones, of which around nine tenths were seen once. Around 5% of the sample belongs to the ten largest clones.

Whole blood was collected in K2EDTA tubes by collaborating institutions according to the institutions' own protocols. Collaborator samples were shipped for TCRbeta analysis as frozen whole blood, isolated PBMCs, or DNA extracted from either sample type. Overall study outcomes, separate from this receptor: The amount of clinical and demographic metadata varied by source and participant and was provided uncurated.

The TCR comes from a human donor in a cohort sampled during active COVID-19. The rearranged chain carries TRBV28 and TRBJ2-4, with 13 bases matching TRBD2. The sequenced sample was peripheral blood. The DNA reads TGTGCCAGCAGTTTTGGCACTAGCGGGAGGGCCTCGGGGTCCAAAAACATTCAGTACTTC. The encoded protein is CASSFGTSGRASGSKNIQYF.